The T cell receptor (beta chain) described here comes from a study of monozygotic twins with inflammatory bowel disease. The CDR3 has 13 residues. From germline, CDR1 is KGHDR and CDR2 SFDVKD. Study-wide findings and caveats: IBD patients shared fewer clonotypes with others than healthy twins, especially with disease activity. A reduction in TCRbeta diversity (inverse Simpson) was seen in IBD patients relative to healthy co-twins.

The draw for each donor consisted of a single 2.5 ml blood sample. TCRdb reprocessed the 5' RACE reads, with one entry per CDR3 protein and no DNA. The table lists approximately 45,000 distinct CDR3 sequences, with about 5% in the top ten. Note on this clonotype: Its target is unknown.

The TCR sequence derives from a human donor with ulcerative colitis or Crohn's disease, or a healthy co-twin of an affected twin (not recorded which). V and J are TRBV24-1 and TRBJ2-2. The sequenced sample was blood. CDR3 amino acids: CATSDLASGELFF.